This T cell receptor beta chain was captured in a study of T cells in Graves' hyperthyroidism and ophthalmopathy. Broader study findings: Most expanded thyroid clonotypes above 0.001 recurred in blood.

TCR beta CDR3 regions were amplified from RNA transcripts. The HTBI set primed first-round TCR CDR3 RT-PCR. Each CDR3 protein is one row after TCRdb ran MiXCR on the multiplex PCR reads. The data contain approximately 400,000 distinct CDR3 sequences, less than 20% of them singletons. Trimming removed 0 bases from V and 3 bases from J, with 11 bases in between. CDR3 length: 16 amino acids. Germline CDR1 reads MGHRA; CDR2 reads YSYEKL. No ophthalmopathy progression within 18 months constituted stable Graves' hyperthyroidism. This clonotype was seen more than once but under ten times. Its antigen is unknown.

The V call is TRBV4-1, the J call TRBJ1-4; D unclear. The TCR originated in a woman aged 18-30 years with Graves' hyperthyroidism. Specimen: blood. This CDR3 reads CASSQDEKIANEKLFF. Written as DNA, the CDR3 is TGCGCCAGCAGCCAAGATGAAAAGATAGCTAATGAAAAACTGTTTTTT.